This T cell receptor beta chain was profiled in a study of shared clonotypes between healthy human individuals. Trimming cost V 1 base and J 9 bases; bases outside gene matches: 9. Looked up from germline, CDR1 is SNHLY and CDR2 is FYNNEI. The CDR3 is 16 residues long. This clone was counted once. Clones were read by immunoSEQ multiplex PCR, and TCRdb kept only the in-frame ones, dropping some. The sample lists some 500,000 clones, around 95% occurring once. This chain links TRBV2 with TRBJ2-1, with 10 bases aligning to TRBD2. Sequenced sample: naive CD4+ T cells sorted from blood. Sample subset: CD45RA+ positively selected. This clonotype was obtained from a woman between 25 and 40 years old in good health. CDR3 sequence: CASSEEEAGGQGEQFF. CDR3 bases: TGTGCCAGCAGTGAAGAGGAAGCGGGAGGGCAGGGTGAGCAGTTCTTC.